This entry lists 19 T cell receptor beta chains sequenced from one sample in a study of OX40 agonist ivuxolimab in advanced cancers. The table came from immunoSEQ multiplex PCR; TCRdb's copy has only in-frame clones and leaves some out. The data hold 6,000 to 8,500 clones, with over 90% observed a single time. The starting material was CD4+ or CD8+ T cells sorted from blood, obtained in a trial of the OX40 agonist ivuxolimab. These receptors all stem from an adult with an advanced solid tumor such as melanoma, head and neck, liver or kidney cancer.

The genes are TRBV5-4 and TRBJ2-5; D unresolved. CDR1 SGHNT and CDR2 YYREEE come from the germline V gene (reference sequence). V lost 2 bases, J lost 1 base, and 9 bases lay in between. The CDR3 is 14 amino acids. CDR3 amino acids: CASSFNRAQETQYF. CDR3 DNA sequence: TGTGCCAGCAGCTTTAACCGGGCCCAAGAGACCCAGTACTTC.

This clone was seen a single time. The chain has TRBV4-1 and TRBJ2-1; TRBD1 matches 11 bases. The CDR3 has 18 residues. V gave up 0 bases and J gave up 6 bases; unmatched junction bases: 10. Per the germline V gene, CDR1 is MGHRA and CDR2 is YSYEKL. CDR3 sequence (DNA): TGCGCCAGCAGCCAAGATTCCCCCGGACAGGGGGCACGCAATGAGCAGTTCTTC. Amino acids: CASSQDSPGQGARNEQFF.

The chain carries TRBV30 and TRBJ2-3; D is uncertain. With 1 base removed from V and 4 bases from J, the gap between germline ends came to 15 bases. Germline CDR1 GTSNPN, CDR2 SVGIG (reference sequence). This CDR3 has 15 amino acids. The CDR3 DNA is TGTGCCTGGAGTGGAATAGCTATGAGCTCAGATACGCAGTATTTT. This codes for CAWSGIAMSSDTQYF.

The V call is TRBV5-1, the J call TRBJ2-2; no reliable D call. With 0 bases removed from V and 2 bases from J, the gap between germline ends came to 5 bases. The CDR3 has 14 residues. Germline CDR1 reads SGHRS; CDR2 reads YFSETQ. The CDR3 DNA sequence: TGCGCCAGCAGCTTGGACAGCAACACCGGGGAGCTGTTTTTT. Translating gives CASSLDSNTGELFF.

The J gene is TRBJ1-1, the V gene TRBV9; D unclear. This CDR3 spans 15 amino acids. With 4 bases removed from V and 2 bases from J, the gap between germline ends came to 15 bases. Looked up from germline, CDR1 is SGDLS and CDR2 is YYNGEE. The CDR3: CASSPHIGANTEAFF. The CDR3 DNA sequence: TGTGCCAGCAGCCCCCACATAGGCGCTAACACTGAAGCTTTCTTT.

The V gene is TRBV29-1, the J gene TRBJ2-1; D is uncertain. V dropped 7 bases and J dropped 5 bases, with 6 bases sitting between them. The CDR3 contains 10 residues. In germline, CDR1 is SQVTM, CDR2 ANQGSEA. The CDR3 spells CSASNNEQFF. The CDR3 DNA follows: TGCAGCGCCAGTAACAATGAGCAGTTCTTC.

This chain joins TRBV19 and TRBJ2-2; TRBD1 is a possible D gene (5 bases). The CDR3 length is 18 residues. Looked up from germline, CDR1 is LNHDA and CDR2 is SQIVND (reference sequence). With 7 bases removed from V and 0 bases from J, the gap between germline ends came to 21 bases. The CDR3 DNA reads as TGTGCCAGTACTCAGGTTGGGGCCTGGGGCCCGAACACCGGGGAGCTGTTTTTT. Its protein product is CASTQVGAWGPNTGELFF.

The V call is TRBV27, the J call TRBJ2-2; a weak D match, TRBD2 (5 bases). The V and J ends lost 1 base and 7 bases respectively, with 10 bases between them. Germline V CDR1 and CDR2: MNHEY, SMNVEV (reference sequence). The CDR3 runs 14 residues. The CDR3 nucleotides are TGTGCCAGCAGTTTATTGGGAGTCGGCGGGGAGCTGTTTTTT. It is translated as CASSLLGVGGELFF.

This sequence joins TRBV10-1 and TRBJ1-1; maybe TRBD1 (6 bases). There are 15 residues in the CDR3. Germline-derived CDR1 and CDR2 are WNHNN and SYGVQD (reference sequence). The V end lost 2 bases, the J end lost 4 bases, and 14 bases lay between the germline ends. The CDR3 nucleotides are TGCGCCAGCAGTGAGGCGGGACAAAGAAGCACTGAAGCTTTCTTT. The encoded protein is CASSEAGQRSTEAFF.

The J gene is TRBJ2-2, the V gene TRBV4-1; 14 bases line up with TRBD2. The CDR3 has 18 amino acids. V lost 1 base to trimming and J lost 7 bases; unmatched junction nucleotides: 8. Germline CDR1 and CDR2: MGHRA and YSYEKL. The CDR3 DNA sequence: TGCGCCAGCAGCCAAGCAACGGGACTAGCGGGAGCCGACGGGGAGCTGTTTTTT. This encodes CASSQATGLAGADGELFF.

V and J are TRBV5-4 and TRBJ1-1, with 10 bases identical to TRBD1. Germline V gene data show CDR1 as SGHNT and CDR2 as YYREEE (reference sequence). With 3 bases clipped from V and 3 bases from J, the junction kept 5 bases outside the gene matches. This CDR3 is built from 15 residues. The CDR3 DNA reads as TGTGCCAGCAGCTCGGGACAGGGGAGGCACACTGAAGCTTTCTTT. Amino acid sequence: CASSSGQGRHTEAFF.

As DNA, the CDR3 is TGCGCCAGCAGCACTCTAGCGGGAGGAAGGCTGGAGACCCAGTACTTC. Amino acid sequence: CASSTLAGGRLETQYF. V is TRBV4-1 and J is TRBJ2-5, with 11 bases identical to TRBD2. Losses at the gene ends were 5 bases for V and 5 bases for J; bases not matched to a gene: 10. Looked up from germline, CDR1 is MGHRA and CDR2 is YSYEKL. This CDR3 contains 16 residues.

This clone has just one count. This chain connects TRBV9 to TRBJ1-1, with D possibly being TRBD1 (5 bases). V lost 4 bases, J lost 1 base, and 11 bases lay in between. CDR1 and CDR2 (germline): SGDLS, YYNGEE. CDR3 length: 14 amino acids. The CDR3 nucleotides are TGTGCCAGCAGCCTAGGGACGGGGAACACTGAAGCTTTCTTT. Translating gives CASSLGTGNTEAFF.

J is TRBJ1-1 and V is TRBV27; tentative D call: TRBD1 (5 bases). The V and J ends lost 8 bases and 1 base respectively, with 14 bases between them. From germline, CDR1 is MNHEY and CDR2 SMNVEV (reference sequence). The CDR3 loop spans 14 amino acids. The CDR3 DNA reads as TGTGCCAGCGCTCGGGGGGGGAGGAACACTGAAGCTTTCTTT. Protein sequence: CASARGGRNTEAFF.

This chain links TRBV15 with TRBJ1-5, with D perhaps TRBD1 (5 bases). This CDR3 spans 14 amino acids. The germline V gene encodes CDR1 LNHNV and CDR2 YYDKDF (reference sequence). Deletions cut 4 bases from V and 3 bases from J, with 10 bases between. CDR3 DNA: TGTGCCACCAGCAAAGACAGAATCAATCAGCCCCAGCATTTT. It yields the protein CATSKDRINQPQHF.

The rearrangement links TRBV6-1 to TRBJ2-5, with D unclear. Trimming shortened V by 0 bases and J by 1 base, and 9 bases separated the two germline ends. The germline V gene encodes CDR1 MNHNS and CDR2 SASEGT. CDR3 length: 15 amino acids. The CDR3 DNA reads TGTGCCAGCAGTGAAGCATGGAACTTCCAAGAGACCCAGTACTTC. It is translated as CASSEAWNFQETQYF.

This chain links TRBV6-6 with TRBJ1-3, with D unclear. V lost 0 bases, J lost 2 bases, and 5 bases lay in between. Per the germline V gene, CDR1 is MNHNY and CDR2 is SVGAGI (reference sequence). The CDR3 is 14 amino acids. As DNA, the CDR3 is TGTGCCAGCAGTTACTCGGGCGCTGGAAACACCATATATTTT. Encoded protein: CASSYSGAGNTIYF.

J is TRBJ1-1 and V is TRBV6-5; unclear D gene. Trimming left V 6 bases short and J 3 bases short, with 17 bases between. Per the germline V gene, CDR1 is MNHEY and CDR2 is SVGAGI. This CDR3 is built from 15 residues. CDR3 bases: TGTGCCAGCAGCCGCCTAGAACAGTTATACACTGAAGCTTTCTTT. Amino acid sequence: CASSRLEQLYTEAFF.

V is TRBV15 and J is TRBJ2-5; perhaps D is TRBD1 or TRBD2 (6 bases each). The germline gives CDR1 LNHNV, CDR2 YYDKDF (reference sequence). This CDR3 contains 15 residues. V was shortened by 0 bases and J by 6 bases, with 14 bases between the two germline ends. The CDR3 nucleotides are TGTGCCACCAGCAGAGATCTGGGGGGCGATAAGACCCAGTACTTC. Residues: CATSRDLGGDKTQYF.